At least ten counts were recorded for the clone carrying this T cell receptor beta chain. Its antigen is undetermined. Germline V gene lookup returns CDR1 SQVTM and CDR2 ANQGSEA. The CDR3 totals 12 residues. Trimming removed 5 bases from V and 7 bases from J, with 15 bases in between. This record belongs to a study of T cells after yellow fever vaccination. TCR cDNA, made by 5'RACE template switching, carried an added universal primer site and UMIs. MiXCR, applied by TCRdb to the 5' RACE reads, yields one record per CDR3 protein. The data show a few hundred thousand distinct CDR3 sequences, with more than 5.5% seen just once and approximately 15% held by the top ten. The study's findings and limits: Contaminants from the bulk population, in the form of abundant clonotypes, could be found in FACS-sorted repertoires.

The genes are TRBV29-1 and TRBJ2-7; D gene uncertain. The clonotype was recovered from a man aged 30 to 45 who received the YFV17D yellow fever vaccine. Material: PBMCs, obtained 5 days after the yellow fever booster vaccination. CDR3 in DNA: TGCAGCGTTTTGGCGTCGACGCGGGAGCAGTACTTC. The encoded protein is CSVLASTREQYF.